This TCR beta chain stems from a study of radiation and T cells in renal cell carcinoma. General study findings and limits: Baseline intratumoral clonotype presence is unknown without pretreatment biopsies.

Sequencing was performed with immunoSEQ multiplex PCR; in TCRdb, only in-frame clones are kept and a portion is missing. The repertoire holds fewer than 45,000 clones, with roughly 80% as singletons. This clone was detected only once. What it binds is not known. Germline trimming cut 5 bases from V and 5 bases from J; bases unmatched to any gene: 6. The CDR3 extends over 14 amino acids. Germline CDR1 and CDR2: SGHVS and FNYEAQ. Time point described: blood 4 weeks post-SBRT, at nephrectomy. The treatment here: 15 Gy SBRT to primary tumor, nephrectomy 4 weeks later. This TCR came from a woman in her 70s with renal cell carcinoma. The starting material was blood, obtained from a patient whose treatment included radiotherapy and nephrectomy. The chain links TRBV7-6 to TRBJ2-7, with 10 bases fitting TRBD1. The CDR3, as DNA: TGTGCCAGCAGCCCAGGGACAGGGGTCAACGAGCAGTACTTC. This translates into CASSPGTGVNEQYF.